One sample yielded the 20 T cell receptor beta chains listed below, sequenced in a study of blood T cells in healthy people across ages. It was with a sample-barcoded 5' primer and a J-beta primer mix that a second PCR of roughly 7 to 12 cycles was run. One entry per CDR3 protein results from TCRdb running MiXCR on the 5' RACE reads. Of 1.5 million to 2 million distinct CDR3 sequences listed, over 25% are singletons. Sequenced sample: blood. The source of these receptors is a woman in her 30s in good health.

The chain links TRBV7-9 to TRBJ2-7; D may correspond to TRBD1 or TRBD2 (5 bases each). This CDR3 is built from 15 residues. CDR1 and CDR2 (germline): SEHNR, FQNEAQ (reference sequence). V was pared by 5 bases and J by 0 bases, with 14 bases between. The CDR3 is CASSTRGSHSYEQYF. As DNA, the CDR3 is TGTGCCAGCAGCACACGGGGCAGTCACTCCTACGAGCAGTACTTC.

CDR3 sequence: CASSEVRGLAGVTYNEQYF. CDR3 coding DNA: TGTGCCAGCAGTGAAGTTAGAGGACTAGCGGGAGTCACTTACAATGAGCAGTACTTC. The chain combines TRBV2 with TRBJ2-1; 13 nucleotides align to TRBD2. The DNA end favors TRBJ2-7, so the J call may be wrong. The CDR3 has 19 residues. The germline V gene encodes CDR1 SNHLY and CDR2 FYNNEI.

Notes on this clonotype: The CDR3 carries no conserved terminal phenylalanine or tryptophan, so it likely arises from a read error. The limits of the CDR3 on the DNA are not certain, so only TCRdb's listed CDR3 is given. The chain couples TRBV5-1 to TRBJ1-2; the DNA was not compared with TRBD1, the D call given in the table. CDR1 is SGHRS and CDR2 is YFSETQ in the germline V gene. The CDR3 adds up to 12 amino acids, both ends counted. This CDR3 reads CASREDSVGSTC.

In its sample, this clonotype was seen a few times. This rearrangement joins TRBV29-1 to TRBJ1-3; tentative D call: TRBD1 (6 bases). Germline V gives CDR1 SQVTM, CDR2 ANQGSEA. The CDR3 has 14 residues. V dropped 7 bases and J dropped 3 bases, with 16 bases sitting between them. The CDR3 protein is CSARDTNLGNTIYF. For the CDR3, the DNA is TGCAGCGCCCGGGACACAAATCTTGGAAACACCATATATTTT.

This clonotype was counted ten times or more. The rearrangement joins TRBV7-6 to TRBJ2-7; tentative D call: TRBD1 (5 bases). The germline V and J ends were trimmed by 4 bases and 5 bases, with 12 bases remaining between them. The CDR3 covers 13 residues. The V gene's germline CDR1 is SGHVS and CDR2 FNYEAQ. CDR3 DNA sequence: TGTGCCAGCAGCTCAAGACAGAAGGACGAGCAGTACTTC. Amino acid sequence: CASSSRQKDEQYF. The entire variable domain, with the rest obtained from reference TRBV7-6 and TRBJ2-7, is as follows: GAGVSQSPRYKVTKRGQDVALRCDPISGHVSLYWYRQALGQGPEFLTYFNYEAQQDKSGLPNDRFSAERPEGSISTLTIQRTEQRDSAMYRCASSSRQKDEQYFGPGTRLTVT.

The table lists this clonotype with a count of one. The V and J genes are TRBV20-1 and TRBJ1-2; tentative D call: TRBD1 (6 bases). Germline V gene data show CDR1 as DFQATT and CDR2 as SNEGSKA (reference sequence). CDR3 length: 18 residues. The V gene lost 3 bases and the J gene lost 0 bases, with 23 bases spanning the gap. CDR3 DNA: TGCAGTGCTAGCGGAGGTGGGGGGGCCCGGTCAGCTAACTATGGCTACACCTTC. The encoded protein is CSASGGGGARSANYGYTF.

V usage is TRBV7-2 and J usage is TRBJ2-4; 8 positions agree with TRBD2. TRBJ2-7 explains the end of the DNA better; the J call may be wrong. Germline V gives CDR1 SGHTA, CDR2 FQGNSA. The CDR3 spans 14 residues. The DNA for the CDR3 is TGTGCCAGCAGCTTAGAGGGACTAGAAAACGAGCAGTACTTC. Its protein product is CASSLEGLENEQYF.

This clonotype was detected ten times or more. The chain couples TRBV20-1 to TRBJ1-2; a possible D gene is TRBD1 (6 bases). Germline CDR1 reads DFQATT; CDR2 reads SNEGSKA (reference sequence). CDR3 length: 15 residues. The V end lost 7 bases, the J end lost 2 bases, and 20 bases lay between the germline ends. CDR3 sequence: CSVRGRERVNYGYTF. The CDR3 region has the DNA TGCAGTGTCAGGGGCAGGGAGAGGGTAAACTATGGCTACACCTTC.

This clonotype was seen only a few times. The chain joins TRBV21-1 to TRBJ1-2; the table gives TRBD1 as D, unverified against the DNA. TRBV21-1 constitutes a pseudogene. The CDR3 has 16 amino acids. The CDR3 sequence: CASSRRDVQGSYGYTF. The CDR3 region has the DNA TGTGCCAGCAGCAGGCGCGACGTACAGGGCAGCTATGGCTACACCTTC.

The chain recombines TRBV28 with TRBJ1-2; D may be TRBD1 (6 bases). Germline V lookup: CDR1 MDHEN, CDR2 SYDVKM. The CDR3 extends over 12 amino acids. Trimming cost V 8 bases and J 8 bases, with 15 bases left between them. CDR3 DNA: TGTGCCAGCCAGGCAGGGGTAAACGGCTACACCTTC. It is translated as CASQAGVNGYTF.

This clonotype was detected a few times. This sequence joins TRBV5-1 and TRBJ1-2; D call uncertain. V dropped 1 base and J dropped 6 bases, with 10 bases sitting between them. From germline, CDR1 is SGHRS and CDR2 YFSETQ. This CDR3 has 13 amino acids. As DNA, the CDR3 is TGCGCCAGCAGCTTGACGGACGAGGATGGCTACACCTTC. Protein sequence: CASSLTDEDGYTF. The variable domain in full, with the rest retrieved from reference TRBV5-1 and TRBJ1-2, is KAGVTQTPRYLIKTRGQQVTLSCSPISGHRSVSWYQQTPGQGLQFLFEYFSETQRNKGNFPGRFSGRQFSNSRSEMNVSTLELGDSALYLCASSLTDEDGYTFGSGTRLTVV.

In this sample, this clonotype turned up a few times. CDR3 residues: CASSTRQAAAPGANVLTF. The CDR3 bases are TGTGCCAGTAGTACCCGACAGGCCGCTGCTCCTGGGGCCAACGTCCTGACTTTC. This rearrangement joins TRBV19 to TRBJ2-6, with D tentatively TRBD1 (6 bases). The V gene's germline CDR1 is LNHDA and CDR2 SQIVND (reference sequence). V was cut by 4 bases and J by 2 bases, with 18 bases left in between. The CDR3 runs 18 residues. The entire variable domain, with the rest obtained from reference TRBV19 and TRBJ2-6, is as follows: DGGITQSPKYLFRKEGQNVTLSCEQNLNHDAMYWYRQDPGQGLRLIYYSQIVNDFQKGDIAEGYSVSREKKESFPLTVTSAQKNPTAFYLCASSTRQAAAPGANVLTFGAGSRLTVL.

Only a few counts were recorded for this clonotype. This sequence joins TRBV6-6 and TRBJ1-1, with a possible D match to TRBD1 (5 bases). The CDR3 is 16 residues long. The ends were cut back, 5 bases at V and 1 base at J, with 17 bases in the middle. Germline loops: CDR1 MNHNY, CDR2 SVGAGI (reference sequence). The CDR3 DNA sequence: TGTGCCAGCAGTCGGCGCATTTCTACAGGGAACACTGAAGCTTTCTTT. This gives the protein CASSRRISTGNTEAFF.

This clonotype was detected only a few times. Here the CDR3 DNA reads TGTGCCGGTTCCCCGTCTAATAGGGGAGAGACCCAGTACTTC. It is translated as CAGSPSNRGETQYF. The chain links TRBV19 to TRBJ2-5, with TRBD1 as a possible D gene (5 bases). This CDR3 region has 14 residues. Germline CDR1 and CDR2: LNHDA and SQIVND (reference sequence). V was pared by 11 bases and J by 4 bases, with 20 bases between. Together with reference TRBV19 and TRBJ2-5, the CDR3 gives the full variable domain: DGGITQSPKYLFRKEGQNVTLSCEQNLNHDAMYWYRQDPGQGLRLIYYSQIVNDFQKGDIAEGYSVSREKKESFPLTVTSAQKNPTAFYLCAGSPSNRGETQYFGPGTRLLVL.

This clonotype was counted a few times. This may stem from a read error, because a much larger clone lies one nucleotide away. The genes are TRBV7-2 and TRBJ1-5; D is ambiguous. Germline CDR1 reads SGHTA; CDR2 reads FQGNSA. This CDR3 spans 15 amino acids. V was cut by 1 base and J by 4 bases, with 11 bases left in between. DNA of the CDR3: TGTGCCAGCAGCTTAGGACGTAGCCCTAATCAGCCCCAGCATTTT. Protein product: CASSLGRSPNQPQHF.

The rearrangement joins TRBV30 to TRBJ1-4; D gene uncertain. From germline, CDR1 is GTSNPN and CDR2 SVGIG (reference sequence). The ends were cut back, 5 bases at V and 4 bases at J, with 11 bases in the middle. The CDR3 is 13 amino acids. CDR3 bases: TGTGCCTGGTCCGCGGGGATTAATGAAAAACTGTTTTTT. It encodes CAWSAGINEKLFF. The full variable domain, in which reference TRBV30 and TRBJ1-4 provide the parts outside the CDR3, is SQTIHQWPATLVQPVGSPLSLECTVEGTSNPNLYWYRQAAGRGLQLLFYSVGIGQISSEVPQNLSASRPQDRQFILSSKKLLLSDSGFYLCAWSAGINEKLFFGSGTQLSVL.

This clonotype was recorded once. This chain connects TRBV12-3 or TRBV12-4 to TRBJ1-4; D is perhaps TRBD1 (5 bases). V was cut by 5 bases and J by 11 bases, with 21 bases left in between. This CDR3 is 15 amino acids long. Here the CDR3 DNA reads TGTGCCAGCAGTAGGACGATGTGGGGGACGGGTAAACTGTTTTTT. It translates to CASSRTMWGTGKLFF.

This clonotype was recorded many times. This chain joins TRBV11-2 and TRBJ2-7, with TRBD1 matching over 8 bases. This CDR3 region has 18 residues. The V and J ends lost 0 bases and 1 base, in that order; junction bases with no gene match: 11. Germline V gene data show CDR1 as SGHAT and CDR2 as FQNNGV. Here the CDR3 reads CASSLDPTGTGLSYEQYF. CDR3 DNA: TGTGCCAGCAGCTTAGACCCAACAGGGACAGGACTATCCTACGAGCAGTACTTC.

The CDR3 coding sequence is TGTGCCAGCAGTTTAGCGGGAGCGGTCTACAATGAGCAGTTCTTC. Protein product: CASSLAGAVYNEQFF. The chain joins TRBV28 to TRBJ2-1, with 7 bases fitting TRBD2. V lost 2 bases and J lost 3; bases outside the gene matches: 4. The CDR3 has 15 residues. From germline, CDR1 is MDHEN and CDR2 SYDVKM.

Note on this clonotype: A much larger clone is a single base away; this may be a read error. The rearrangement links TRBV10-3 to TRBJ2-5; D perhaps matches TRBD2 (5 bases). This CDR3 region has 12 residues. CDR1 is ENHRY, CDR2 SYGVKD, per germline. The CDR3 loop reads CAIGESGETQYF. The CDR3 DNA follows: TGTGCCATCGGTGAGTCGGGGGAGACCCAGTACTTC.